Listed below are T cell receptor beta chains from one sample, sequenced in a study of blood T cell repertoires in COVID-19. Here immunoSEQ multiplex PCR was the method, and the copy in TCRdb shows in-frame clones only, minus some. This table holds roughly 80,000 clones, 80% to 90% found once. Input material: peripheral blood. These receptors were taken from a man between 45 and 60 years old with active COVID-19. CDR3s include the opening cysteine and the closing phenylalanine or tryptophan. A D gene is named only where the DNA matches it firmly. Only part of the rows carry a size: once, few, many, or a class if the clone is expanded.

j_gene,d_gene,v_gene,abundance,CDR3nt,CDR3aa
TRBJ2-1,-,TRBV15,-,TGTGCCACCAGCAGAGAGACTTACAATGAGCAGTTCTTC,CATSRETYNEQFF
TRBJ1-2,TRBD1,TRBV10-3,-,TGTGCCATCAGTGAGGGGACAGGGACTAACTATGGCTACACCTTC,CAISEGTGTNYGYTF
TRBJ2-2,-,TRBV7-8,-,TGTGCCAGCAGGAGGCAGGGCGGCACCGGGGAGCTGTTTTTT,CASRRQGGTGELFF
TRBJ2-2,-,TRBV11-2,-,TGTGCCAGCAGAAAGGACAGCTATAACACCGGGGAGCTGTTTTTT,CASRKDSYNTGELFF
TRBJ1-3,TRBD1,TRBV9,-,TGTGCCAGCAGCTCATCCGGGACAGGCGCCGGAAACACCATATATTTT,CASSSSGTGAGNTIYF
TRBJ2-7,-,TRBV5-1,-,TGCGCCAGCAGTTCCTACACCGGGTCGTCAAGCTCCTACGAGCAGTACTTC,CASSSYTGSSSSYEQYF
TRBJ1-5,-,TRBV18,-,TGTGCCAGCTCACCAGGGCAGAGCAATCAGCCCCAGCATTTT,CASSPGQSNQPQHF
TRBJ2-2,TRBD2,TRBV7-2,-,TGTGCCAGCAGCTTTAGGGCGGGAGGAGGTACCGGGGAGCTGTTTTTT,CASSFRAGGGTGELFF
TRBJ2-5,-,TRBV18,-,TGTGCCAGCTCACCACAACAGGGAGAGACCCAGTACTTC,CASSPQQGETQYF
TRBJ2-1,TRBD1,TRBV16,-,TGTGCCAGCAGCCAATCAACAGGGGGCCCCTACAATGAGCAGTTCTTC,CASSQSTGGPYNEQFF
TRBJ2-5,TRBD1,TRBV5-1,-,TGCGCCAGCAGCTCGACCTTTGGGACAGGGTTAGGAGAGACCCAGTACTTC,CASSSTFGTGLGETQYF
TRBJ1-1,-,TRBV9,-,TGTGCCAGCAGCCCGGGGGGGCTGGCGAACACTGAAGCTTTCTTT,CASSPGGLANTEAFF
TRBJ1-3,-,TRBV7-2,-,TGTGCCAGCAGCTTCAGGACAGATGGATCTGGAAACACCATATATTTT,CASSFRTDGSGNTIYF
TRBJ2-1,TRBD2,TRBV9,-,TGTGCCAGCAGCGTAGTTAGCGGGAGGGCGGATGAGCAGTTCTTC,CASSVVSGRADEQFF
TRBJ1-2,-,TRBV12-5,-,TGTGCTAGTGGGTGGTCCGGTAACTATGGCTACACCTTC,CASGWSGNYGYTF
TRBJ1-6,-,TRBV7-2,-,TGTGCCAGCAGCTTAGGACGGGGTGGCTCCTATAATTCACCCCTCCACTTT,CASSLGRGGSYNSPLHF
TRBJ1-3,TRBD1,TRBV4-1,few,TGCGCCAGCAGCTACGAGACAGGGTGGAACACCATATATTTT,CASSYETGWNTIYF